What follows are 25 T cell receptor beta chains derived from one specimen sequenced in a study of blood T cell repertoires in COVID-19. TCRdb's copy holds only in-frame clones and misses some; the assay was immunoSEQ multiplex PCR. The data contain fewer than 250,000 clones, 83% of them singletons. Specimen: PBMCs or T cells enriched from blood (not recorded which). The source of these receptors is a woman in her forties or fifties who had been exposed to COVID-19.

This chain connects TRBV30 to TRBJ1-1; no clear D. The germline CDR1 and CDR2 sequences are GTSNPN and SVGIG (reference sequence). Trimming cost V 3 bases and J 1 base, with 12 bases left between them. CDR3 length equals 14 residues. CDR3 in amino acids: CAWRIGGENTEAFF. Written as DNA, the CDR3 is TGTGCCTGGAGAATCGGCGGCGAGAACACTGAAGCTTTCTTT.

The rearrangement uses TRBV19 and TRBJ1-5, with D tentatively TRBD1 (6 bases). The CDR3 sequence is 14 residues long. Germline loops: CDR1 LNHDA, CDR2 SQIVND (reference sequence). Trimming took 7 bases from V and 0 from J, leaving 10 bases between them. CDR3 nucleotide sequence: TGTGCCAGTAAGGGGGGGATTAGCAATCAGCCCCAGCATTTT. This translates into CASKGGISNQPQHF.

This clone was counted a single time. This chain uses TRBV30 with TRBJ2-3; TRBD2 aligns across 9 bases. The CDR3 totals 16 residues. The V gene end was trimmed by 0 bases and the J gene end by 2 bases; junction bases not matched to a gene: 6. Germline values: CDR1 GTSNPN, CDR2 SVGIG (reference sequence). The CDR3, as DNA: TGTGCCTGGAGTGTATCTCTAGCGGGGTTCACAGATACGCAGTATTTT. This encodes CAWSVSLAGFTDTQYF.

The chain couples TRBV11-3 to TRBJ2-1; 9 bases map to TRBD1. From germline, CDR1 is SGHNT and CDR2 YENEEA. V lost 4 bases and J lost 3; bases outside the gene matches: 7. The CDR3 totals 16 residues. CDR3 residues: CASSSTGTGLYNEQFF. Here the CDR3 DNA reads TGTGCCAGCAGCTCAACCGGGACAGGGCTCTACAATGAGCAGTTCTTC.

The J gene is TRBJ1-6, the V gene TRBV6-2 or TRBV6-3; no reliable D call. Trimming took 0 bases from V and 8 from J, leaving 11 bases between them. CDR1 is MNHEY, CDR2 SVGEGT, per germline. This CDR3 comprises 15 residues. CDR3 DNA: TGTGCCAGCAGTTACTCCTTCGCTCGGGATTCACCCCTCCACTTT. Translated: CASSYSFARDSPLHF.

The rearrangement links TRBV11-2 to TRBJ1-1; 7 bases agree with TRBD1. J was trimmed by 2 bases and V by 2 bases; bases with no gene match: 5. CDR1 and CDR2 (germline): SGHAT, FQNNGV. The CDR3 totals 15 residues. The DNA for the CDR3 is TGTGCCAGCAGCTTAAACCCAGGGGGTAACACTGAAGCTTTCTTT. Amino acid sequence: CASSLNPGGNTEAFF.

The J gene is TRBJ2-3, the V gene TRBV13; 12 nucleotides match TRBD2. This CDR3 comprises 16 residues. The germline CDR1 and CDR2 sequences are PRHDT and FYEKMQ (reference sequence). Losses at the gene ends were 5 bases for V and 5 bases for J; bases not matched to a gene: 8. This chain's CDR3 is CASSASGGASGDTQYF. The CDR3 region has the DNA TGTGCCAGCAGCGCTAGCGGGGGGGCTTCAGGAGATACGCAGTATTTT.

The CDR3 sequence: CASIPRGARITEAFF. For the CDR3, the DNA is TGTGCCAGCATCCCCCGGGGGGCTCGTATCACTGAAGCTTTCTTT. This chain connects TRBV7-9 to TRBJ1-1; tentative D call: TRBD1 (6 bases). Germline CDR1 and CDR2: SEHNR and FQNEAQ (reference sequence). The CDR3 runs to 15 residues. The V end lost 7 bases, the J end lost 4 bases, and 19 bases lay between the germline ends.

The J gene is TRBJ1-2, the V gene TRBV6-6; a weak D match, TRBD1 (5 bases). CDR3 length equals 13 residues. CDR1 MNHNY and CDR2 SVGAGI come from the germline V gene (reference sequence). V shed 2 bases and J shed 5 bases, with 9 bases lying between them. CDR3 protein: CASSYETAYGYTF. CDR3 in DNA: TGTGCCAGCAGTTACGAGACAGCTTATGGCTACACCTTC.

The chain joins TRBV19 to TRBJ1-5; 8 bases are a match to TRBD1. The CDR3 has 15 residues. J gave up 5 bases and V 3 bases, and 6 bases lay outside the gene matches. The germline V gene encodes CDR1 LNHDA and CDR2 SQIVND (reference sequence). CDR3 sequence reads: CASSMDREGYQPQHF. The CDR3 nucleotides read TGTGCCAGTAGTATGGACAGGGAGGGCTATCAGCCCCAGCATTTT.

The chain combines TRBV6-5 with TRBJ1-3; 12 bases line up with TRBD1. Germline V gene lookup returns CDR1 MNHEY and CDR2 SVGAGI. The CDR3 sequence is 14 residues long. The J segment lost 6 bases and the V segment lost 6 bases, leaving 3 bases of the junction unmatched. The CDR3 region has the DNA TGTGCCAGCAGACTGGGACAGGGGGCAAACACCATATATTTT. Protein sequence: CASRLGQGANTIYF.

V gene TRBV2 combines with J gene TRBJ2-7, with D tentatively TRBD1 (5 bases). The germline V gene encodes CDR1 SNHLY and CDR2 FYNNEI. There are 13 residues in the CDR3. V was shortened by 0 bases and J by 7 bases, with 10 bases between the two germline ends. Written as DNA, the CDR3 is TGTGCCAGCAGTGAAGCATTGGGGCGTGAGCAGTACTTC. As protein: CASSEALGREQYF. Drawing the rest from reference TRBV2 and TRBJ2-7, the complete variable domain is EPEVTQTPSHQVTQMGQEVILRCVPISNHLYFYWYRQILGQKVEFLVSFYNNEISEKSEIFDDQFSVERPDGSNFTLKIRSTKLEDSAMYFCASSEALGREQYFGPGTRLTVT.

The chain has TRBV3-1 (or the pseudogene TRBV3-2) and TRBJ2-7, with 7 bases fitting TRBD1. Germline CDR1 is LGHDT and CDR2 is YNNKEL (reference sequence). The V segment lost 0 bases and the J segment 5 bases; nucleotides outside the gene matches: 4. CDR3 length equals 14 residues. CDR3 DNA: TGTGCCAGCAGCCAAGAGACCCAGGGGGACGAGCAGTACTTC. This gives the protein CASSQETQGDEQYF.

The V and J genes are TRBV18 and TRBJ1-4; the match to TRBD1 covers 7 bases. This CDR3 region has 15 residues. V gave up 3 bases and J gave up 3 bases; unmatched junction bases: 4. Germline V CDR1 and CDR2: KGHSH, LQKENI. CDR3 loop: CASSPTGTANEKLFF. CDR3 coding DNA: TGTGCCAGCTCACCCACCGGGACAGCTAATGAAAAACTGTTTTTT. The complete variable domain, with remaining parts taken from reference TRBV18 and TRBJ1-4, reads NAGVMQNPRHLVRRRGQEARLRCSPMKGHSHVYWYRQLPEEGLKFMVYLQKENIIDESGMPKERFSAEFPKEGPSILRIQQVVRGDSAAYFCASSPTGTANEKLFFGSGTQLSVL.

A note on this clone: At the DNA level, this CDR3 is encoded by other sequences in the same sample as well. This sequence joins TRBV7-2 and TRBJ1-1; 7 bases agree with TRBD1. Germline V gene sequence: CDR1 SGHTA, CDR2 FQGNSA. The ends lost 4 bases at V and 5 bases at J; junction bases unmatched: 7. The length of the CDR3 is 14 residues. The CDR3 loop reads CASSSGGRGTEAFF. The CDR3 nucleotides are TGTGCCAGCAGCTCAGGGGGACGAGGGACTGAAGCTTTCTTT. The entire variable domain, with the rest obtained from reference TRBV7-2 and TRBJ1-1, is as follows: GAGVSQSPSNKVTEKGKDVELRCDPISGHTALYWYRQSLGQGLEFLIYFQGNSAPDKSGLPSDRFSAERTGGSVSTLTIQRTQQEDSAVYLCASSSGGRGTEAFFGQGTRLTVV.

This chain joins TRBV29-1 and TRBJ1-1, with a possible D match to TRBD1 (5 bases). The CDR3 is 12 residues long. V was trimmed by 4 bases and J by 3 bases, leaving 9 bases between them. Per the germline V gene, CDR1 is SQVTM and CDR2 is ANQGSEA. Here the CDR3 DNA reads TGCAGCGTTGTCAGGGCGCACACTGAAGCTTTCTTT. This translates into CSVVRAHTEAFF.

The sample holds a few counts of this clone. CDR3 coding DNA: TGCGCCAGCAGCCAAGTGGACAGGACCGAAGCTTTCTTT. Translated, it gives CASSQVDRTEAFF. The chain has TRBV4-3 and TRBJ1-1; 7 nucleotides align to TRBD1. This CDR3 has 13 residues. V was clipped by 1 base and J by 8 bases; unmatched bases: 4. Germline V gene data show CDR1 as LGHNA and CDR2 as YSLEER.

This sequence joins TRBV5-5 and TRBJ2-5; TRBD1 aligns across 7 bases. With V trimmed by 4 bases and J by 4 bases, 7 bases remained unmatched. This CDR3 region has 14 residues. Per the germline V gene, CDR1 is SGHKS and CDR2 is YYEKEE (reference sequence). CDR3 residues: CASSLGQAIETQYF. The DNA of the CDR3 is TGTGCCAGCAGCCTAGGACAGGCCATAGAGACCCAGTACTTC.

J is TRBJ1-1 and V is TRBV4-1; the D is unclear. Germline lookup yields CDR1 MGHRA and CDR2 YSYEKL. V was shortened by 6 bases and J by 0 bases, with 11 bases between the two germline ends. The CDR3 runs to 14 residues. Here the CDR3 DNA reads TGCGCCAGCAGGGGCAGAACAATGAACACTGAAGCTTTCTTT. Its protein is CASRGRTMNTEAFF.

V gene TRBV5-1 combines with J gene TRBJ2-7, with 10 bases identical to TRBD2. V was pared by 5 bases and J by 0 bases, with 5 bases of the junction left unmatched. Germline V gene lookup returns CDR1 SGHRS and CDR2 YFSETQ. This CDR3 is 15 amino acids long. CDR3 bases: TGCGCCAGCAGATTAGGGACTAGCGACTCCTACGAGCAGTACTTC. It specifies CASRLGTSDSYEQYF.

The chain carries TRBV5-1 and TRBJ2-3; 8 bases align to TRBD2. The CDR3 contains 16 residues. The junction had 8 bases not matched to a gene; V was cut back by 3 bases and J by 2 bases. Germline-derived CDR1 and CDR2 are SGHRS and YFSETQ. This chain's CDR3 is CASSSRGGSLTDTQYF. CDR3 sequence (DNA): TGCGCCAGCAGCTCTCGGGGGGGATCCCTCACAGATACGCAGTATTTT.

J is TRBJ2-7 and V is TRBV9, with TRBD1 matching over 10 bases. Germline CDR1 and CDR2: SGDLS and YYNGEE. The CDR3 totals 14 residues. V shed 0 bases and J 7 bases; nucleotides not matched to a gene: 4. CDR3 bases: TGTGCCAGCAGCGTAGGACAGGGGGCCGGAGAGCAGTACTTC. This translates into CASSVGQGAGEQYF.

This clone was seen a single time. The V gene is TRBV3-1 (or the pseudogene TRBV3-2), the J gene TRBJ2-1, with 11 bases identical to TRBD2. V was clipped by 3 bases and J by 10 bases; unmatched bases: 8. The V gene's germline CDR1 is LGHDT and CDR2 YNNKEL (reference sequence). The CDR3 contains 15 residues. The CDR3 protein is CASSQRRLAGGEQFF. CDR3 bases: TGTGCCAGCAGCCAGAGAAGGCTAGCGGGGGGAGAGCAGTTCTTC.

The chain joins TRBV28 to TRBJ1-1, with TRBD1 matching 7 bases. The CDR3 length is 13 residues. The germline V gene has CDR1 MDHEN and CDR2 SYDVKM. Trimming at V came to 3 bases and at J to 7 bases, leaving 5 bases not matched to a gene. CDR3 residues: CASSFVRGVEAFF. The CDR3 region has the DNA TGTGCCAGCAGTTTTGTCAGGGGGGTTGAAGCTTTCTTT.

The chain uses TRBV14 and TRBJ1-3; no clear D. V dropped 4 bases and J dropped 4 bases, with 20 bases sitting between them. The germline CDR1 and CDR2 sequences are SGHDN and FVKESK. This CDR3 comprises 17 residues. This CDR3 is CASSRRYPTDPGNTIYF. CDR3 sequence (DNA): TGTGCCAGCAGCCGCCGGTACCCAACAGATCCCGGAAACACCATATATTTT.